Shown below are 8 T cell receptor beta chains from a single sample sequenced in a study of sequential checkpoint blockade in melanoma. The data were produced by immunoSEQ multiplex PCR, yet TCRdb's version contains in-frame clones alone and is incomplete. This table holds about 18,000 clones, around 70% found once. The sample's treatment: randomized to nivolumab then ipilimumab (arm A) or the reverse (arm B). This specimen was tumor tissue (inferred from file names), taken from a patient given nivolumab and ipilimumab in sequence. All receptors derive from a human donor with melanoma.

The chain has TRBV28 and TRBJ1-3, with no clear D. CDR3 length: 14 residues. Germline CDR1 reads MDHEN; CDR2 reads SYDVKM. Trimming removed 4 bases from V and 2 bases from J, with 9 bases in between. CDR3 DNA: TGTGCCAGCAGTTCGGGAGGAGCTGGAAACACCATATATTTT. Its translation is CASSSGGAGNTIYF.

The rearrangement joins TRBV9 to TRBJ2-6; D unresolved. The CDR3 covers 16 residues. Trimming stripped 4 bases from V and 5 bases from J, with 16 bases between. CDR1 and CDR2 (germline): SGDLS, YYNGEE. CDR3 protein: CASSPLTGARANVLTF. The CDR3 DNA sequence: TGTGCCAGCAGCCCCCTGACGGGTGCGAGGGCCAACGTCCTGACTTTC.

CDR3 nucleotides: TGTGCCAGCAGTCAGATTCGGCCCGGGGATGGCTACACCTTC. This encodes CASSQIRPGDGYTF. The chain employs TRBV28 and TRBJ1-2; no reliable D call. Germline V lookup: CDR1 MDHEN, CDR2 SYDVKM. This CDR3 contains 14 residues. V lost 5 bases, J lost 6 bases, and 16 bases lay in between.

The genes are TRBV18 and TRBJ2-6, with a weak D call TRBD1 (5 bases). The CDR3 spans 18 residues. Germline V gene data show CDR1 as KGHSH and CDR2 as LQKENI. Trimming left V 0 bases short and J 0 bases short, with 12 bases between. In nucleotides, the CDR3 is TGTGCCAGCTCACCACCAGGGGCCGGGTCCTCTGGGGCCAACGTCCTGACTTTC. It translates to CASSPPGAGSSGANVLTF.

V gene TRBV6-8 combines with J gene TRBJ2-2; D remains unclear. Deletions cut 6 bases from V and 5 bases from J, with 10 bases between. The CDR3 runs to 13 residues. The germline gives CDR1 MNHGY, CDR2 SAAAGT. The CDR3 loop is CASSSSGTGELFF. The CDR3 DNA sequence: TGTGCCAGCAGCTCCTCCGGGACCGGGGAGCTGTTTTTT.

A remark on this clone: Other DNA sequences of this sample code for an identical CDR3. The chain links TRBV18 to TRBJ2-5; TRBD1 is a possible D gene (7 bases). The CDR3 has 14 residues. V dropped 0 bases and J dropped 5 bases, with 10 bases sitting between them. The V gene's germline CDR1 is KGHSH and CDR2 LQKENI. CDR3 amino acids: CASSPPTGRETQYF. CDR3 nucleotide sequence: TGTGCCAGCTCACCACCGACAGGGAGGGAGACCCAGTACTTC.

The J gene is TRBJ2-7, the V gene TRBV11-3; 11 bases map to TRBD2. The CDR3 loop spans 17 amino acids. From germline, CDR1 is SGHNT and CDR2 YENEEA. V was pared by 5 bases and J by 1 base, with 10 bases of the junction left unmatched. CDR3 in amino acids: CASSRSMTSGISYEQYF. The CDR3 DNA reads as TGTGCCAGCAGCCGCTCCATGACTAGCGGGATTTCCTACGAGCAGTACTTC.

With regard to this clone: The sample contains more than one DNA sequence encoding this CDR3. The chain combines TRBV28 with TRBJ1-1; no clear D gene. Looked up from germline, CDR1 is MDHEN and CDR2 is SYDVKM. Deletions cut 6 bases from V and 5 bases from J, with 13 bases between. This CDR3 is 13 amino acids long. CDR3 in DNA: TGTGCCAGCAGCCTCGCCCGGGGTACTGAAGCTTTCTTT. This sequence encodes CASSLARGTEAFF.